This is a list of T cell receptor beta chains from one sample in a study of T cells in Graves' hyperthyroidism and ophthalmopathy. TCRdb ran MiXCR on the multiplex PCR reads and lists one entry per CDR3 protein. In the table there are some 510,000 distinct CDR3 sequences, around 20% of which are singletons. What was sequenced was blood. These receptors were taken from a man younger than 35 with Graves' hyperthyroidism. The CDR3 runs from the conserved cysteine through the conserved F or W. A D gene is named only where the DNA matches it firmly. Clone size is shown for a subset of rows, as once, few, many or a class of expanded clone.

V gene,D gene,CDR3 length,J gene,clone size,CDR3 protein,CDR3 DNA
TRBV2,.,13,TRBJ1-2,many,CASVPGILYGYTF,TGTGCCAGCGTCCCAGGGATTCTCTATGGCTACACCTTC
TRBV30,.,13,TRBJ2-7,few,CAWSVGWGSEQYF,TGTGCCTGGAGTGTTGGTTGGGGCTCCGAGCAGTACTTC
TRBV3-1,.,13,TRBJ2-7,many,CASSDSSTWEQYF,TGTGCCAGCAGCGACAGTTCAACCTGGGAGCAGTACTTC
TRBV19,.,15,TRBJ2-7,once,CASSIEFSTSYEQYF,TGTGCCAGTAGTATAGAATTCTCAACTTCCTACGAGCAGTACTTC
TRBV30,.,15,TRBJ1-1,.,CAWTPGVGQNTEAFF,TGTGCCTGGACTCCTGGCGTGGGACAGAACACTGAAGCTTTCTTT
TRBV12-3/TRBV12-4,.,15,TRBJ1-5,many,CASSLGGEAGQPQHF,TGTGCCAGCAGTTTAGGGGGCGAGGCCGGTCAGCCCCAGCATTTT
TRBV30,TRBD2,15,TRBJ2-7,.,CAWSVPLGLAYEQYF,TGTGCCTGGAGTGTACCTTTGGGACTAGCCTACGAGCAGTACTTC
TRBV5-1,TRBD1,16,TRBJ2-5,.,CASRSTGVVPQETQYF,TGCGCCAGCAGATCGACAGGGGTAGTCCCCCAAGAGACCCAGTACTTC
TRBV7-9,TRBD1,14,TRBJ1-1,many,CASSWTGFDTEAFF,TGTGCCAGCAGCTGGACAGGGTTTGACACTGAAGCTTTCTTT
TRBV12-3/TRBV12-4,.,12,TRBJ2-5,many,CASSLASETQYF,TGTGCCAGCAGTTTAGCGAGCGAGACCCAGTACTTC
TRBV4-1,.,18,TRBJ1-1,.,CASSQDPSGPRVETEAFF,TGCGCCAGCAGCCAAGATCCGAGCGGGCCGAGGGTGGAGACTGAAGCTTTCTTT
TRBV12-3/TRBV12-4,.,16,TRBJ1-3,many,CASSFAAPASGNTIYF,TGTGCCAGCAGTTTTGCGGCACCCGCCTCTGGAAACACCATATATTTT
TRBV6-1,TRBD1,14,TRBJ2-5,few,CASTRRDRVETQYF,TGTGCCAGCACTAGAAGGGACAGGGTAGAGACCCAGTACTTC
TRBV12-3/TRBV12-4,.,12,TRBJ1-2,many,CASSSTVDGYTF,TGTGCCAGCAGTTCCACAGTGGATGGCTACACCTTC
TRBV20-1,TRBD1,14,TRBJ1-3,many,CSADQGASGNTIYF,TGCAGTGCAGATCAGGGGGCCTCTGGAAACACCATATATTTT
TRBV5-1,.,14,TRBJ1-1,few,CASSLGIMNTEAFF,TGCGCCAGCAGCTTAGGGATTATGAACACTGAAGCTTTCTTT
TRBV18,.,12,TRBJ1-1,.,CASSPGAPEAFF,TGTGCCAGCTCACCAGGAGCCCCTGAAGCTTTCTTT
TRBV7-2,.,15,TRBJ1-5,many,CASSRGALSNQPQHF,TGTGCCAGCAGCCGAGGGGCCCTTAGCAATCAGCCCCAGCATTTT
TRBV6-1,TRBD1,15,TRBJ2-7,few,CASSEGGTGSYEQYF,TGTGCCAGCAGTGAAGGGGGGACAGGGTCCTACGAGCAGTACTTC
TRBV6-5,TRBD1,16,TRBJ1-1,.,CASSFSSAGGSTEAFF,TGTGCCAGCAGTTTCTCTTCGGCAGGGGGTAGCACTGAAGCTTTCTTT
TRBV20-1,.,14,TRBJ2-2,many,CSARDLQGTGELFF,TGCAGTGCTAGAGATCTTCAGGGGACCGGGGAGCTGTTTTTT
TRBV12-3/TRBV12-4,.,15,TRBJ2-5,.,CASSLFSGKQVTQYF,TGTGCCAGCAGTTTGTTTAGCGGAAAGCAAGTGACCCAGTACTTC
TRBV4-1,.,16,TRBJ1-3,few,CASSQEAGFSGNTIYF,TGCGCCAGCAGCCAAGAGGCAGGGTTCTCTGGAAACACCATATATTTT
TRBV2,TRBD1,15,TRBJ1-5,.,CASSLGQGSNQPRHF,TGTGCCAGCAGTTTAGGACAGGGGAGCAATCAGCCCCGGCATTTT
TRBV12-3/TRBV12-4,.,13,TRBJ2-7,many,CASSFGAEYEQYF,TGTGCCAGCAGTTTTGGAGCTGAATACGAGCAGTACTTC
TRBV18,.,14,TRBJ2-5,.,CASSPPARGETQYF,TGTGCCAGCTCACCACCGGCGCGGGGAGAGACCCAGTACTTC
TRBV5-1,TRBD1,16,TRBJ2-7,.,CATSSGTGGFSYEQYF,TGCGCCACATCATCCGGGACAGGGGGTTTCTCCTACGAGCAGTACTTC
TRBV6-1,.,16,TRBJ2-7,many,CASSEAIDRSSYEQYF,TGTGCCAGCAGTGAAGCAATCGACAGGAGCTCCTACGAGCAGTACTTC
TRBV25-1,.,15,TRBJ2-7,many,CASSDPSDSSYEQYF,TGTGCCAGCAGTGACCCCTCAGATAGTTCCTACGAGCAGTACTTC
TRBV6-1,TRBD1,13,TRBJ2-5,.,CASSRQGSETQYF,TGTGCCAGCAGTCGACAGGGTTCAGAGACCCAGTACTTC
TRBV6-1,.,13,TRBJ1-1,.,CASSRDTSTEAFF,TGTGCCAGCAGTCGGGACACGAGCACTGAAGCTTTCTTT
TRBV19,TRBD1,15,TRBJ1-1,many,CASTPGTGGAVEAFF,TGTGCCAGTACTCCCGGGACAGGGGGCGCGGTTGAAGCTTTCTTT
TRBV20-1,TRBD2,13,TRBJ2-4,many,CSASRGGKNIQYF,TGCAGTGCTAGTCGGGGGGGGAAAAACATTCAGTACTTC